The next 22 T cell receptor beta chains were all read from a single sample in a study of blood T cell repertoires in COVID-19. The assay was immunoSEQ multiplex PCR, and TCRdb's table has in-frame clones only and misses some. The profile covers more than 300,000 clones, with 85% to 90% appearing a single time and 1.2% taken by the ten largest. Sequenced material: PBMCs or T cells enriched from blood (not recorded which). The receptors here all came from a woman aged 18-29 years who had recovered from COVID-19.

The gene calls are TRBV7-3 and TRBJ1-5; no reliable D call. Trimming took off 8 bases at V and 3 bases at J, with 5 bases between the two ends. CDR3 length: 11 residues. CDR1 and CDR2 (germline): SGHTA, FQGTGA. The CDR3 loop is CASHFNQPQHF. Written as DNA, the CDR3 is TGTGCCAGCCACTTCAATCAGCCCCAGCATTTT.

This clone has a single count. This rearrangement joins TRBV6-5 to TRBJ1-4, with D possibly matching TRBD1 (5 bases). Trimming pared 2 bases from V and 3 bases from J, leaving 10 bases between. Germline CDR1 and CDR2: MNHEY and SVGAGI. The CDR3 is 15 residues long. CDR3 residues: CASSYVGGANEKLFF. The CDR3 nucleotides are TGTGCCAGCAGTTACGTGGGGGGGGCTAATGAAAAACTGTTTTTT.

This clone was observed a handful of times. The chain employs TRBV11-2 and TRBJ1-6, with TRBD1 identical over 9 bases. V lost 2 bases and J lost 0; bases outside the gene matches: 5. The CDR3 length is 18 residues. Per germline, CDR1 SGHAT and CDR2 FQNNGV. This chain's CDR3 is CASSLLTGGSSYNSPLHF. The CDR3 nucleotides are TGTGCCAGCAGCTTATTGACAGGGGGAAGCTCCTATAATTCACCCCTCCACTTT.

The chain combines TRBV27 with TRBJ1-1; 9 bases are a match to TRBD1. The CDR3 is 12 residues long. Germline lookup yields CDR1 MNHEY and CDR2 SMNVEV (reference sequence). J lost 12 bases, V lost 5 bases, and 7 bases had no gene match. The CDR3 DNA is TGTGCCAGCAGTCTAGGACAGGGGAAAACTTTCTTT. This sequence encodes CASSLGQGKTFF.

As to this clone: The same CDR3 also results from other DNA sequences found in this sample. This chain connects TRBV19 to TRBJ2-7, with 11 bases identical to TRBD1. With 6 bases clipped from V and 3 bases from J, the junction kept 4 bases outside the gene matches. The germline CDR1 and CDR2 sequences are LNHDA and SQIVND (reference sequence). The CDR3 runs 14 residues. The CDR3 DNA follows: TGTGCCAGTAGCCGGACAGGGGGCTTCTACGAGCAGTACTTC. Translated, it gives CASSRTGGFYEQYF.

The rearrangement uses TRBV7-2 and TRBJ2-7; D is possibly TRBD2 (5 bases). The V and J ends lost 5 bases and 2 bases respectively, with 16 bases between them. The germline V gene has CDR1 SGHTA and CDR2 FQGNSA. This CDR3 has 15 residues. The CDR3 nucleotides read TGTGCCAGCAGCGACATAACGGGATTCCCCTACGAGCAGTACTTC. Amino acid sequence: CASSDITGFPYEQYF.

With respect to this clone: This sample also contains other DNA sequences that code for the same CDR3. The chain has TRBV4-3 and TRBJ1-2; no clear D gene. The CDR3 is 14 residues long. V was shortened by 1 base and J by 0 bases, with 6 bases between the two germline ends. From germline, CDR1 is LGHNA and CDR2 YSLEER. CDR3 protein: CASSQVGANYGYTF. CDR3 coding DNA: TGCGCCAGCAGCCAAGTCGGGGCTAACTATGGCTACACCTTC.

The rearrangement uses TRBV5-1 and TRBJ2-1; 7 bases are a match to TRBD2. There are 13 residues in the CDR3. V was pared by 3 bases and J by 6 bases, with 3 bases of the junction left unmatched. In germline, CDR1 is SGHRS, CDR2 YFSETQ. CDR3 bases: TGCGCCAGCAGCTGGACTAGAAGCAATGAGCAGTTCTTC. It yields the protein CASSWTRSNEQFF.

Written as DNA, the CDR3 is TGTGCCAGCTCCCGATCCGGACAGGGCATCGAGCAGTACTTC. It is translated as CASSRSGQGIEQYF. The chain joins TRBV18 to TRBJ2-7; TRBD1 aligns across 8 bases. This CDR3 has 14 amino acids. Per germline, CDR1 KGHSH and CDR2 LQKENI. J gave up 6 bases and V 6 bases, and 10 bases lay outside the gene matches.

The chain employs TRBV27 and TRBJ2-7, with TRBD1 matching 8 bases. In germline, CDR1 is MNHEY, CDR2 SMNVEV (reference sequence). After removal of 3 bases from V and 5 bases from J, the junction contained 3 bases not matched to a gene. The length of the CDR3 is 13 residues. The CDR3 coding sequence is TGTGCCAGCAGTTTGTCAGGGGGCGACGAGCAGTACTTC. Amino acids: CASSLSGGDEQYF.

The chain recombines TRBV4-3 with TRBJ1-6; the match to TRBD1 covers 8 bases. Trimming cost V 7 bases and J 9 bases; bases outside gene matches: 5. CDR1 and CDR2 from the germline V gene are LGHNA and YSLEER. The CDR3 is 13 amino acids. The CDR3 DNA sequence: TGCGCCAGCAACCAGGGGGCTGGTTCACCCCTCCACTTT. Protein sequence: CASNQGAGSPLHF.

This chain connects TRBV10-3 to TRBJ1-2; D possibly corresponds to TRBD1 (6 bases). Germline CDR1 is ENHRY and CDR2 is SYGVKD. Deletions cut 4 bases from V and 4 bases from J, with 16 bases between. The CDR3 sequence is 15 residues long. DNA for the CDR3: TGTGCCATCAGTGCGGCAGGGGATCTTGGCTATGGCTACACCTTC. This translates into CAISAAGDLGYGYTF.

The chain couples TRBV6-6 to TRBJ2-2; D gene uncertain. Germline CDR1 and CDR2: MNHNY and SVGAGI (reference sequence). V was trimmed by 8 bases and J by 3 bases, leaving 7 bases between them. The CDR3 consists of 12 residues. CDR3 coding DNA: TGTGCCAGCCGAAGCGACACCGGGGAGCTGTTTTTT. Encoded protein: CASRSDTGELFF.

J is TRBJ2-3 and V is TRBV7-9; D possibly corresponds to TRBD1 (6 bases). This CDR3 is built from 16 residues. V lost 2 bases and J 0 bases, leaving 12 bases between the germline ends. Germline-derived CDR1 and CDR2 are SEHNR and FQNEAQ (reference sequence). The CDR3: CASSLPRQESTDTQYF. As DNA, the CDR3 is TGTGCCAGCAGCTTACCTCGACAGGAAAGCACAGATACGCAGTATTTT.

The rearrangement joins TRBV11-2 to TRBJ1-1; possibly TRBD1 for D (6 bases). Germline V gene sequence: CDR1 SGHAT, CDR2 FQNNGV. This CDR3 has 16 amino acids. Trimming took 1 base from V and 1 from J, leaving 13 bases between them. The CDR3 here is CASSLGTGYWNTEAFF. CDR3 nucleotides: TGTGCCAGCAGCTTAGGAACAGGGTATTGGAACACTGAAGCTTTCTTT.

Worth noting for this clone: Within the sample, other DNA sequences also encode this same CDR3. The rearrangement joins TRBV6-5 to TRBJ1-1, with TRBD1 as a possible D gene (5 bases). Germline loops: CDR1 MNHEY, CDR2 SVGAGI. The V and J ends lost 2 bases and 1 base respectively, with 8 bases between them. The length of the CDR3 is 14 residues. In nucleotides, the CDR3 is TGTGCCAGCAGTTACGGGACTCCGAACACTGAAGCTTTCTTT. Amino acids: CASSYGTPNTEAFF.

This clone showed up just once. In DNA form, the CDR3 reads TGTGCCAGCAGCCAAGAATCAGAACACTACAATGAGCAGTTCTTC. Translating it yields CASSQESEHYNEQFF. The V call is TRBV4-2, the J call TRBJ2-1; D is unclear. V was clipped by 0 bases and J by 3 bases, with 9 bases between them. Germline assignment: CDR1 LGHNA and CDR2 YNFKEQ. CDR3 length equals 15 residues.

J is TRBJ2-3 and V is TRBV4-3; no reliable D call. V lost 2 bases and J 4 bases, leaving 10 bases between the germline ends. The CDR3 totals 14 residues. Germline V CDR1 and CDR2: LGHNA, YSLEER. The CDR3 protein is CASSQLTIADTQYF. The CDR3 nucleotides are TGCGCCAGCAGCCAACTCACGATAGCAGATACGCAGTATTTT.

The V call is TRBV7-6, the J call TRBJ1-1; 7 bases are shared with TRBD1. The germline V gene has CDR1 SGHVS and CDR2 FNYEAQ. CDR3 length equals 15 residues. J was trimmed by 0 bases and V by 5 bases; bases with no gene match: 6. The CDR3 region has the DNA TGTGCCAGCAGCGCCCGGACAGGCCTGAACACTGAAGCTTTCTTT. Its protein product is CASSARTGLNTEAFF.

The V call is TRBV7-3, the J call TRBJ2-1; 10 bases agree with TRBD2. Germline V gene lookup returns CDR1 SGHTA and CDR2 FQGTGA. After removal of 5 bases from V and 7 bases from J, the junction contained 17 bases not matched to a gene. The CDR3 contains 18 residues. The chain's CDR3 is CASSPRGLSGGAGNEQFF. In DNA form, the CDR3 reads TGTGCCAGCAGCCCCCGAGGCTTGAGCGGGGGGGCGGGGAATGAGCAGTTCTTC.

The chain employs TRBV10-3 and TRBJ2-1; 9 nucleotides line up with TRBD2. Germline CDR1 is ENHRY and CDR2 is SYGVKD. This CDR3 region has 16 residues. The junction had 3 bases not matched to a gene; V was cut back by 2 bases and J by 1 base. The CDR3 reads CAISEPLAGSYNEQFF. CDR3 DNA sequence: TGTGCCATCAGTGAGCCCCTAGCGGGGTCCTACAATGAGCAGTTCTTC.

The genes are TRBV19 and TRBJ1-1, with 7 bases fitting TRBD1. In germline, CDR1 is LNHDA, CDR2 SQIVND (reference sequence). The CDR3 covers 14 residues. Trimming took 3 bases from V and 11 from J; bases not matched to a gene: 12. This CDR3 reads CASSIDDRVSEAFF. DNA of the CDR3: TGTGCCAGTAGTATTGATGACAGGGTTAGTGAGGCTTTCTTT.